The 32 T cell receptor beta chains in this list originate from one sample, sequenced in a study of T cell responses to AZD1222 COVID-19 vaccine (dated by TCRdb to about 2021). Library preparation used the immunoSEQ multiplex PCR assay. Drawn from immuneACCESS, this table holds only the in-frame rearrangements with V and J called that TCRdb kept. Clones are partly lost; checked studies trace under half to an unresolved V gene and leave the rest unexplained. The sample includes about 150,000 clones, with approximately 89% observed a single time. The ten largest clones represent roughly 1.2% of the sample. This specimen's time point label, interpreted: about 28 days (+/-7) after the second vaccine dose. Material: peripheral blood, obtained 28 days after the second AZD1222 dose. The receptors were gathered from an adult who received the AZD1222 COVID-19 vaccine.

The chain carries TRBV5-1 and TRBJ2-3; the match to TRBD1 covers 7 bases. CDR1 and CDR2 from the germline V gene are SGHRS and YFSETQ. The CDR3 extends over 15 amino acids. Losses at the gene ends were 3 bases for V and 4 bases for J; bases not matched to a gene: 8. The CDR3 DNA reads TGCGCCAGCAGCTCACAGTCAACAGGGGCAGATACGCAGTATTTT. It is translated as CASSSQSTGADTQYF.

This rearrangement joins TRBV9 to TRBJ1-1; D may be TRBD1 (5 bases). In germline, CDR1 is SGDLS, CDR2 YYNGEE. The CDR3 sequence is 17 residues long. V shed 3 bases and J shed 0 bases, with 18 bases lying between them. The CDR3, as DNA: TGTGCCAGCAGCGCCCCCTCGGAGGGGCTCATGAACACTGAAGCTTTCTTT. This translates into CASSAPSEGLMNTEAFF.

The genes are TRBV13 and TRBJ1-2; the D gene is possibly TRBD1 (5 bases). The length of the CDR3 is 13 residues. V lost 1 base and J 8 bases, leaving 11 bases between the germline ends. From germline, CDR1 is PRHDT and CDR2 FYEKMQ (reference sequence). The CDR3, as DNA: TGTGCCAGCAGCTTAGCGCCAGGGAACGGCTACACCTTC. This encodes CASSLAPGNGYTF.

V gene TRBV7-3 combines with J gene TRBJ2-2; no clear D gene. V was pared by 7 bases and J by 0 bases, with 9 bases between. Looked up from germline, CDR1 is SGHTA and CDR2 is FQGTGA. The CDR3 extends over 14 amino acids. The CDR3, as DNA: TGTGCCAGCATGGGCCCAGCGAACACCGGGGAGCTGTTTTTT. Residues: CASMGPANTGELFF.

V and J are TRBV7-3 and TRBJ1-1; a possible D gene is TRBD1 (5 bases). Trimming stripped 5 bases from V and 0 bases from J, with 7 bases between. The CDR3 is 13 amino acids. Germline CDR1 is SGHTA and CDR2 is FQGTGA. CDR3 region: CASSEGLNTEAFF. CDR3 DNA: TGTGCCAGCAGCGAGGGGTTGAACACTGAAGCTTTCTTT.

This clone occurred a few times. The CDR3 sequence: CSVSSGDQPQHF. CDR3 nucleotide sequence: TGCAGCGTTAGTTCGGGGGATCAGCCCCAGCATTTT. This chain connects TRBV29-1 to TRBJ1-5; a possible D gene is TRBD1 (5 bases). Germline V gives CDR1 SQVTM, CDR2 ANQGSEA. This CDR3 region has 12 residues. V was clipped by 5 bases and J by 5 bases, with 10 bases between them.

In nucleotides, the CDR3 is TGTGCCAGCAGCTTAATCGCGCGTGGGCAGGGAGGCACTGAAGCTTTCTTT. Amino acids: CASSLIARGQGGTEAFF. The J gene is TRBJ1-1, the V gene TRBV7-9, with D possibly TRBD1 on 5 matching bases. V shed 2 bases and J shed 4 bases, with 20 bases lying between them. Germline V CDR1 and CDR2: SEHNR, FQNEAQ (reference sequence). This CDR3 spans 17 amino acids.

J is TRBJ1-2 and V is TRBV5-6; D not certain. CDR1 and CDR2 from the germline V gene are SGHDT and YYEEEE. The CDR3 contains 14 residues. Trimming left V 0 bases short and J 3 bases short, with 9 bases between. CDR3: CASSLGQAHYGYTF. DNA for the CDR3: TGTGCCAGCAGCTTGGGGCAGGCTCACTATGGCTACACCTTC.

V usage is TRBV5-4 and J usage is TRBJ2-3; TRBD2 might be the D (5 bases). From germline, CDR1 is SGHNT and CDR2 YYREEE (reference sequence). CDR3 size: 15 residues. Trimming removed 4 bases from V and 6 bases from J, with 18 bases in between. In nucleotides, the CDR3 is TGTGCCAGCAGCGGAGGACTCAGCGCCCGGGATACGCAGTATTTT. Encoded protein: CASSGGLSARDTQYF.

This sequence joins TRBV5-1 and TRBJ1-2; no reliable D call. Germline V gene data show CDR1 as SGHRS and CDR2 as YFSETQ. V lost 0 bases and J 2 bases, leaving 11 bases between the germline ends. This CDR3 contains 15 residues. The CDR3 reads CASSLGVGENYGYTF. The CDR3 DNA reads as TGCGCCAGCAGCTTGGGCGTTGGGGAAAACTATGGCTACACCTTC.

The chain is built from TRBV5-1 and TRBJ1-1; D ambiguous. The ends were cut back, 4 bases at V and 6 bases at J, with 7 bases in the middle. CDR1 SGHRS and CDR2 YFSETQ come from the germline V gene. The CDR3 has 11 residues. The CDR3 protein is CASSLGSEAFF. The CDR3 DNA reads TGCGCCAGCAGCCTAGGGTCTGAAGCTTTCTTT.

This clone was detected once. V and J are TRBV6-7 and TRBJ2-7, with D perhaps matching TRBD2 (6 bases). TRBV6-7 is noted as an ORF with a role that remains uncertain. V was cut by 4 bases and J by 6 bases, with 16 bases left in between. The length of the CDR3 is 14 residues. CDR3 region: CASSSAGGGFEQYF. CDR3 DNA: TGTGCCAGCAGTTCCGCCGGTGGGGGGTTCGAGCAGTACTTC.

The chain combines TRBV30 with TRBJ1-4, with D unresolved. Germline V gene sequence: CDR1 GTSNPN, CDR2 SVGIG (reference sequence). The CDR3 is 14 residues long. V was pared by 1 base and J by 9 bases, with 15 bases between. In DNA, the CDR3 is TGTGCCTGGAGTGCCTCGCATCCGGCACAAAAACTGTTTTTT. Residues: CAWSASHPAQKLFF.

The chain has TRBV15 and TRBJ1-4; D not resolved. CDR3 length equals 14 residues. Germline lookup yields CDR1 LNHNV and CDR2 YYDKDF (reference sequence). V shed 3 bases and J shed 4 bases, with 9 bases lying between them. The CDR3 DNA reads as TGTGCCACCAGCAGGTTCAGTCTTAATGAAAAACTGTTTTTT. Translation gives CATSRFSLNEKLFF.

The chain has TRBV11-2 and TRBJ1-2; D is uncertain. The CDR3 covers 13 residues. The germline gives CDR1 SGHAT, CDR2 FQNNGV. Trimming stripped 2 bases from V and 4 bases from J, with 8 bases between. CDR3 DNA sequence: TGTGCCAGCAGCTTACTGCAGTCCTATGGCTACACCTTC. It encodes CASSLLQSYGYTF.

The sample holds a few counts of this clone. The rearrangement joins TRBV28 to TRBJ2-7, with TRBD1 identical over 7 bases. Germline V gives CDR1 MDHEN, CDR2 SYDVKM. The J segment lost 0 bases and the V segment lost 6 bases, leaving 8 bases of the junction unmatched. The CDR3 runs 15 residues. The DNA for the CDR3 is TGTGCCAGCAGCCCAGGACAGGTCTACTCCTACGAGCAGTACTTC. The encoded protein is CASSPGQVYSYEQYF.

The rearrangement joins TRBV15 to TRBJ2-7; D is perhaps TRBD1 or TRBD2 (5 bases each). Germline V gene lookup returns CDR1 LNHNV and CDR2 YYDKDF (reference sequence). V gave up 5 bases and J gave up 7 bases, with 15 bases separating them. CDR3 length: 13 amino acids. CDR3 DNA sequence: TGTGCCACCAGCGGGGGTCCTCGGGGAGAGCAGTACTTC. This codes for CATSGGPRGEQYF.

The chain employs TRBV27 and TRBJ2-1, with 14 nucleotides matching TRBD2. The germline gives CDR1 MNHEY, CDR2 SMNVEV (reference sequence). The V gene end was trimmed by 2 bases and the J gene end by 7 bases; junction bases not matched to a gene: 13. This CDR3 contains 19 residues. The CDR3 reads CASSLTGRRRTSGRNEQFF. CDR3 bases: TGTGCCAGCAGTTTAACGGGGAGGAGGAGGACTAGCGGGAGGAATGAGCAGTTCTTC.

The gene calls are TRBV9 and TRBJ2-5; 11 bases fit TRBD2. CDR3 size: 15 residues. Germline V CDR1 and CDR2: SGDLS, YYNGEE. V lost 1 base to trimming and J lost 5 bases; unmatched junction nucleotides: 4. The DNA for the CDR3 is TGTGCCAGCAGCGTATCTAGCGGGGGGTGGGAGACCCAGTACTTC. It translates to CASSVSSGGWETQYF.

The chain couples TRBV19 to TRBJ2-7; D possibly matches TRBD1 or TRBD2 (5 bases each). CDR3 length: 14 residues. The germline V and J ends were trimmed by 6 bases and 4 bases, with 16 bases remaining between them. Germline V gene sequence: CDR1 LNHDA, CDR2 SQIVND (reference sequence). In DNA form, the CDR3 reads TGTGCCAGTAGCCCGGCCGGGGACCCATACGAGCAGTACTTC. This codes for CASSPAGDPYEQYF.

The chain couples TRBV3-1 (or the pseudogene TRBV3-2) to TRBJ2-2; D not certain. The CDR3 has 15 amino acids. The germline V gene has CDR1 LGHDT and CDR2 YNNKEL (reference sequence). V was shortened by 1 base and J by 4 bases, with 10 bases between the two germline ends. CDR3 sequence: CASSQGGSITGELFF. The CDR3 region has the DNA TGTGCCAGCAGCCAAGGGGGATCTATCACCGGGGAGCTGTTTTTT.

The chain has TRBV25-1 and TRBJ1-6; 8 positions match TRBD1. This CDR3 is 14 amino acids long. The ends lost 7 bases at V and 5 bases at J; junction bases unmatched: 4. The germline gives CDR1 MGHDK, CDR2 SYGVNS. The CDR3 sequence is CASNGQGNNSPLHF. The CDR3 DNA is TGTGCCAGCAATGGACAGGGCAATAATTCACCCCTCCACTTT. Full variable domain (remainder filled in from reference TRBV25-1 and TRBJ1-6): EADIYQTPRYLVIGTGKKITLECSQTMGHDKMYWYQQDPGMELHLIHYSYGVNSTEKGDLSSESTVSRIRTEHFPLTLESARPSHTSQYLCASNGQGNNSPLHFGNGTRLTVT.

The chain carries TRBV29-1 and TRBJ2-5; D assignment may be TRBD1 or TRBD2 (5 bases each). CDR3 length: 16 amino acids. The germline V gene has CDR1 SQVTM and CDR2 ANQGSEA. V was clipped by 1 base and J by 3 bases, with 18 bases between them. CDR3 coding DNA: TGCAGCGTTGAAGGACCCGGAGTGAGGGGTGAAGAGACCCAGTACTTC. It codes for CSVEGPGVRGEETQYF.

This clone occurred once. The genes are TRBV2 and TRBJ1-4, with 7 nucleotides matching TRBD1. The CDR3 sequence is 15 residues long. Germline CDR1 and CDR2: SNHLY and FYNNEI. V was pared by 5 bases and J by 10 bases, with 13 bases of the junction left unmatched. CDR3 loop: CASSPRQGLLGKLFF. The DNA of the CDR3 is TGTGCCAGCAGTCCCCGACAGGGTCTTTTGGGAAAACTGTTTTTT.

The V and J genes are TRBV7-9 and TRBJ1-6, with 8 positions matching TRBD1. Per the germline V gene, CDR1 is SEHNR and CDR2 is FQNEAQ (reference sequence). The CDR3 is made up of 13 amino acids. V lost 5 bases and J lost 14; bases outside the gene matches: 8. The CDR3 here is CASSPGGLGALHF. The CDR3 coding sequence is TGTGCCAGCAGCCCAGGGGGCTTGGGCGCCCTCCACTTT.

The V and J genes are TRBV6-4 and TRBJ1-6; D uncertain. V was clipped by 8 bases and J by 6 bases, with 14 bases between them. The CDR3 is 14 amino acids. Looked up from germline, CDR1 is MRHNA and CDR2 is SNTAGT. Here the CDR3 DNA reads TGTGCCAGCTCCTTGGGGTCGGTTAATTCACCCCTCCACTTT. It yields the protein CASSLGSVNSPLHF.

DNA for the CDR3: TGTGCCAGCAGCTTTAGGGGGGACAGCCTCATCTATGGCTACACCTTC. Amino acids: CASSFRGDSLIYGYTF. This chain links TRBV7-2 with TRBJ1-2, with 7 positions matching TRBD1. The CDR3 sequence is 16 residues long. J was trimmed by 4 bases and V by 3 bases; bases with no gene match: 11. Germline V gene data show CDR1 as SGHTA and CDR2 as FQGNSA.

The chain couples TRBV3-1 (or the pseudogene TRBV3-2) to TRBJ2-2, with D unclear. The CDR3 spans 17 residues. The ends were cut back, 0 bases at V and 0 bases at J, with 11 bases in the middle. CDR1 LGHDT and CDR2 YNNKEL come from the germline V gene (reference sequence). The CDR3 DNA reads as TGTGCCAGCAGCCAAGAGGGCCGGATCGCGAACACCGGGGAGCTGTTTTTT. Its translation is CASSQEGRIANTGELFF.

This clone was counted once. This sample includes further DNA sequences coding for the same CDR3. This rearrangement joins TRBV11-2 to TRBJ2-7; D unresolved. The CDR3 loop spans 13 amino acids. The ends were cut back, 0 bases at V and 3 bases at J, with 6 bases in the middle. Germline V gene data show CDR1 as SGHAT and CDR2 as FQNNGV. The CDR3 is CASSLDPLYEQYF. The CDR3 DNA is TGTGCCAGCAGCTTAGATCCTCTCTACGAGCAGTACTTC. Looking up the rest from reference TRBV11-2 and TRBJ2-7 gives the full variable domain: EAGVAQSPRYKIIEKRQSVAFWCNPISGHATLYWYQQILGQGPKLLIQFQNNGVVDDSQLPKDRFSAERLKGVDSTLKIQPAKLEDSAVYLCASSLDPLYEQYFGPGTRLTVT.

The rearrangement uses TRBV7-3 and TRBJ2-1; perhaps TRBD1 as D (5 bases). Trimming shortened V by 5 bases and J by 0 bases, and 11 bases separated the two germline ends. Looked up from germline, CDR1 is SGHTA and CDR2 is FQGTGA. This CDR3 has 15 residues. The CDR3 protein is CASSPGQRSYNEQFF. Written as DNA, the CDR3 is TGTGCCAGCAGCCCAGGGCAACGCTCCTACAATGAGCAGTTCTTC.

The chain combines TRBV12-3 or TRBV12-4 with TRBJ2-2; D is ambiguous. The V end lost 6 bases, the J end lost 4 bases, and 3 bases lay between the germline ends. The CDR3 is 11 residues long. This CDR3 reads CASRFTGELFF. In DNA, the CDR3 is TGTGCCAGCAGATTCACCGGGGAGCTGTTTTTT.

V is TRBV7-9 and J is TRBJ1-2; no reliable D call. The CDR3 consists of 12 residues. Germline V gives CDR1 SEHNR, CDR2 FQNEAQ (reference sequence). V lost 1 base and J lost 5, with 5 bases in between. CDR3 sequence (DNA): TGTGCCAGCAGCTTAGAAGGTTATGGCTACACCTTC. Protein sequence: CASSLEGYGYTF.